Listed below are T cell receptor beta chains from one sample, sequenced in a study of blood T cells in healthy people across ages. From the 5' RACE reads, TCRdb called clonotypes with MiXCR, one entry per CDR3 protein. The repertoire has some 1.6 million distinct CDR3 sequences, roughly 30% of them found once; the top ten carry over 9%. The sample comprised blood. The receptor set was obtained from a young woman in good health. CDR3s include the opening cysteine and the closing phenylalanine or tryptophan. The order of the fields is J gene, clone size, D gene, V gene, CDR3 DNA, CDR3 protein. A D gene is named only where the DNA matches it firmly. Clone size is stated in some rows and not others, as once, few, many or a class when expanded.

J gene: TRBJ1-2
clone size: few
D gene: TRBD1
V gene: TRBV10-3
CDR3 DNA: TGTGCCATCAGTGAATCAGGGGGCGCACACTATGGCTACACCTTC
CDR3 protein: CAISESGGAHYGYTF

J gene: TRBJ2-1
clone size: few
D gene: TRBD2
V gene: TRBV20-1
CDR3 DNA: TGCAGTGCTGACTCTAGCGGGGGGTTTGGGGATGAGCAGTTCTTC
CDR3 protein: CSADSSGGFGDEQFF

J gene: TRBJ2-7
clone size: -
D gene: TRBD2
V gene: TRBV10-3
CDR3 DNA: TGTGCCATCAGCTCAGGACGGGGGGGGACCGAGCAGTACTTC
CDR3 protein: CAISSGRGGTEQYF

J gene: TRBJ2-5
clone size: -
D gene: TRBD1
V gene: TRBV24-1
CDR3 DNA: TGTGCCACCAGTGATAGACCCCGGACAGGGGGCCAAGAGACCCAGTACTTC
CDR3 protein: CATSDRPRTGGQETQYF

J gene: TRBJ1-4
clone size: -
D gene: TRBD1
V gene: TRBV20-1
CDR3 DNA: TGCAGTGCTAGGGGAAACAGGGGGAATGAAAAACTGTTTTTT
CDR3 protein: CSARGNRGNEKLFF

J gene: TRBJ2-1
clone size: few
D gene: TRBD2
V gene: TRBV11-2
CDR3 DNA: TGTGCCAGCAGCTTAGGGACTAGCGGGACTCTAGGTGAGCAGTTCTTC
CDR3 protein: CASSLGTSGTLGEQFF

J gene: TRBJ2-7
clone size: many
D gene: -
V gene: TRBV6-2/TRBV6-3
CDR3 DNA: TGTGCCAGCAGGCGGGACAGCCCCTCCTACGAGCAGTACTTC
CDR3 protein: CASRRDSPSYEQYF

J gene: TRBJ2-3
clone size: -
D gene: -
V gene: TRBV4-1
CDR3 DNA: TGCGCCAGCAGCCCCGGGCCCCTCGGGGGCGATACGCAGTATTTT
CDR3 protein: CASSPGPLGGDTQYF

J gene: TRBJ2-7
clone size: few
D gene: -
V gene: TRBV20-1
CDR3 DNA: TGCAGTGCTAGAGATTCTAAGAGCGGTAACGAGCAGTACTTC
CDR3 protein: CSARDSKSGNEQYF

J gene: TRBJ1-1
clone size: -
D gene: TRBD1
V gene: TRBV29-1
CDR3 DNA: TGCAGCGCCAGGACAGGTCAAAACACTGAAGCTTTCTTT
CDR3 protein: CSARTGQNTEAFF

J gene: TRBJ2-1
clone size: few
D gene: -
V gene: TRBV27
CDR3 DNA: TGTGCCAGCACCCAGGGGCGCGAGCAGTTCTTC
CDR3 protein: CASTQGREQFF

J gene: TRBJ2-3
clone size: few
D gene: -
V gene: TRBV9
CDR3 DNA: TGTGCCAGCAGCGGGCTCCCGACCTCCACAGATACGCAGTATTTT
CDR3 protein: CASSGLPTSTDTQYF

J gene: TRBJ1-2
clone size: many
D gene: TRBD1
V gene: TRBV5-1
CDR3 DNA: TGTGCCAGCTCGCCGGGACAGGGGGGCTATGGCTACACCTTC
CDR3 protein: CASSPGQGGYGYTF

J gene: TRBJ1-5
clone size: -
D gene: TRBD1
V gene: TRBV20-1
CDR3 DNA: TGCAGTGCCAGGACAGGGGACAGGCAGCCCCAGCATTTT
CDR3 protein: CSARTGDRQPQHF

J gene: TRBJ2-1
clone size: many
D gene: -
V gene: TRBV6-5
CDR3 DNA: TGTGCCAGCAGGTCAGATTGGGATGAGCAGTTCTTC
CDR3 protein: CASRSDWDEQFF

J gene: TRBJ1-5
clone size: -
D gene: -
V gene: TRBV20-1
CDR3 DNA: TGCAGTGCGGGAGACAGGTTAAATCAGCCCCAGCATTTT
CDR3 protein: CSAGDRLNQPQHF

J gene: TRBJ2-7
clone size: -
D gene: -
V gene: TRBV18
CDR3 DNA: TGTGCCAGCTCACCATCCGCGACTGTCGAGCAGTACTTC
CDR3 protein: CASSPSATVEQYF

J gene: TRBJ2-1
clone size: few
D gene: TRBD2
V gene: TRBV5-8
CDR3 DNA: TGTGCCAGCAGCTTGGGACTAGCGGGACTCGATGAGCAGTTCTTC
CDR3 protein: CASSLGLAGLDEQFF

J gene: TRBJ2-7
clone size: -
D gene: TRBD1
V gene: TRBV29-1
CDR3 DNA: TGCAGCGTTGAGCAAGGTGACAGGGGGACGGGGTACGAGCAGTACTTC
CDR3 protein: CSVEQGDRGTGYEQYF

J gene: TRBJ2-3
clone size: -
D gene: -
V gene: TRBV15
CDR3 DNA: TGTGCCACCAGCAGAGGGGGGGGCACAGATACGCAGTATTTT
CDR3 protein: CATSRGGGTDTQYF

J gene: TRBJ2-1
clone size: few
D gene: TRBD2
V gene: TRBV9
CDR3 DNA: TGTGCCAGCAGCGTAGGGGGGGGACTAGCGGGAACAGTCGCCTACAATGAGCAGTTCTTC
CDR3 protein: CASSVGGGLAGTVAYNEQFF

J gene: TRBJ2-4
clone size: -
D gene: -
V gene: TRBV28
CDR3 DNA: TGTGCCAGCAGTCTAGTGGGAGGGGGGAAAGGGAACATTCAGTACTTC
CDR3 protein: CASSLVGGGKGNIQYF

J gene: TRBJ2-4
clone size: -
D gene: TRBD1
V gene: TRBV2
CDR3 DNA: TGTGCCAGCAGTACAGGGGAAAGAGCCAAAAACATTCAGTACTTC
CDR3 protein: CASSTGERAKNIQYF

J gene: TRBJ2-3
clone size: few
D gene: -
V gene: TRBV4-2
CDR3 DNA: TGTGCCAGCAGTCGGCGGGCTGGGGGCGAAGAAGATACGCAGTATTTT
CDR3 protein: CASSRRAGGEEDTQYF

J gene: TRBJ2-3
clone size: -
D gene: TRBD1
V gene: TRBV2
CDR3 DNA: TGTGCCAGCGTGCCGGGACAGGGGCGTAGAGATACGCAGTATTTT
CDR3 protein: CASVPGQGRRDTQYF

J gene: TRBJ1-5
clone size: -
D gene: -
V gene: TRBV6-1
CDR3 DNA: TGTGCCAGCAGTACCGGGCTCTCCTCCAATCAGCCCCAGCATTTT
CDR3 protein: CASSTGLSSNQPQHF

J gene: TRBJ2-3
clone size: once
D gene: -
V gene: TRBV7-6
CDR3 DNA: TGTGCCAGCAGCTTAGAGGTGACCGGACTCACAGATACGCAGTATTTT
CDR3 protein: CASSLEVTGLTDTQYF

J gene: TRBJ2-2
clone size: -
D gene: TRBD2
V gene: TRBV20-1
CDR3 DNA: TGCAGTGCTAGAGATGAAACTAGCGGGAGGGATTGGGAGCTGTTTTTT
CDR3 protein: CSARDETSGRDWELFF

J gene: TRBJ2-3
clone size: -
D gene: -
V gene: TRBV7-9
CDR3 DNA: TGTGCCAGCAGCTTAGAACCCGGGCTTATCACAGATACGCAGTATTTT
CDR3 protein: CASSLEPGLITDTQYF

J gene: TRBJ2-3
clone size: few
D gene: -
V gene: TRBV5-1
CDR3 DNA: TGCGCCAGCAGCTTTTCACAGACCACAGATACGCAGTATTTT
CDR3 protein: CASSFSQTTDTQYF

J gene: TRBJ2-1
clone size: -
D gene: -
V gene: TRBV20-1
CDR3 DNA: TGCAGTGCCACACACCCAGCGGGTCCCTACCTAAGAGGGCAGTTCTTC
CDR3 protein: CSATHPAGPYLRGQFF

J gene: TRBJ2-5
clone size: few
D gene: TRBD2
V gene: TRBV20-1
CDR3 DNA: TGCAGTGCACCCCGGGGGGGCGCAGGAGAGACCCAGTACTTC
CDR3 protein: CSAPRGGAGETQYF

J gene: TRBJ1-2
clone size: few
D gene: -
V gene: TRBV25-1
CDR3 DNA: TGTGCCAGCAGTCCCGGGACCACATTTGGCTACACCTTC
CDR3 protein: CASSPGTTFGYTF

J gene: TRBJ2-1
clone size: -
D gene: -
V gene: TRBV28
CDR3 DNA: TGTGCCAGCAGTTTCGGGCTCCCAGGTGAGCAGTTCTTC
CDR3 protein: CASSFGLPGEQFF

J gene: TRBJ2-1
clone size: many
D gene: -
V gene: TRBV5-1
CDR3 DNA: TGCGCCAGCAGCGCCATTGGGGGGGCAGGGATCTACAATGAGCAGTTCTTC
CDR3 protein: CASSAIGGAGIYNEQFF

J gene: TRBJ2-7
clone size: -
D gene: -
V gene: TRBV7-9
CDR3 DNA: TGTGCCTCGGAAGGGGTGGGGTACGAGCAGTACTTC
CDR3 protein: CASEGVGYEQYF

J gene: TRBJ2-7
clone size: -
D gene: TRBD1
V gene: TRBV7-8
CDR3 DNA: TGTGCCAGCACCTTCGGGACAGGAGACTACGAGCAGTACTTC
CDR3 protein: CASTFGTGDYEQYF

J gene: TRBJ2-3
clone size: few
D gene: -
V gene: TRBV20-1
CDR3 DNA: TGCAGTGGCGACACTCTCACACGCACAGATACGCAGTATTTT
CDR3 protein: CSGDTLTRTDTQYF

J gene: TRBJ2-2
clone size: few
D gene: -
V gene: TRBV28
CDR3 DNA: TGTGCCAGCAGTACATTCAGGGGGGTTAACGGGGAGCTGTTTTTT
CDR3 protein: CASSTFRGVNGELFF

J gene: TRBJ2-7
clone size: -
D gene: -
V gene: TRBV2
CDR3 DNA: TGTGCCAGCACCCTGGGGAGTGTAGCGACCTACGAGCAGTACTTC
CDR3 protein: CASTLGSVATYEQYF

J gene: TRBJ2-3
clone size: -
D gene: -
V gene: TRBV5-4
CDR3 DNA: TGTGCCAGCCAGGATAAATCCTCAGATACGCAGTATTTT
CDR3 protein: CASQDKSSDTQYF

J gene: TRBJ2-7
clone size: -
D gene: -
V gene: TRBV27
CDR3 DNA: TGTGCCAGCAGAGGTTTCTCCTACGAGCAGTACTTC
CDR3 protein: CASRGFSYEQYF

J gene: TRBJ2-1
clone size: -
D gene: -
V gene: TRBV20-1
CDR3 DNA: TGCAGATGTATGGGGGCCCGCTCCTACAATGAGCAGTTCTTC
CDR3 protein: CRCMGARSYNEQFF

J gene: TRBJ1-2
clone size: -
D gene: -
V gene: TRBV10-3
CDR3 DNA: TGTGCCATCAGTGCTGTCGGAAGCGGGGCTCAAGGCTACACCTTC
CDR3 protein: CAISAVGSGAQGYTF

J gene: TRBJ2-7
clone size: few
D gene: TRBD1
V gene: TRBV10-3
CDR3 DNA: TGTGCCATCAGTGGGCCCGGGACAGGGGTCAACGAGCAGTACTTC
CDR3 protein: CAISGPGTGVNEQYF

J gene: TRBJ2-5
clone size: few
D gene: -
V gene: TRBV12-3/TRBV12-4
CDR3 DNA: TGTGCCAGCAGTTTAGCGGCAGTTTACCAAGAGACCCAGTACTTC
CDR3 protein: CASSLAAVYQETQYF

J gene: TRBJ1-5
clone size: many
D gene: -
V gene: TRBV12-3/TRBV12-4
CDR3 DNA: TGTGCCAGCAGCCACGGGGGTGATCGGCCCCAGCATTTT
CDR3 protein: CASSHGGDRPQHF

J gene: TRBJ1-5
clone size: -
D gene: -
V gene: TRBV18
CDR3 DNA: TGTGCCAGCTCACCAGGGCGGGACAATCAGCCCCAGCATTTT
CDR3 protein: CASSPGRDNQPQHF

J gene: TRBJ1-6
clone size: few
D gene: -
V gene: TRBV21-1
CDR3 DNA: TGTGCCAGCAGCAAATTCCGCGGAACGGCCTTGGGCTCACCCCTCCACTTT
CDR3 protein: CASSKFRGTALGSPLHF

J gene: TRBJ2-3
clone size: -
D gene: -
V gene: TRBV20-1
CDR3 DNA: TGCAGTGCTAGGGCCCAGACTAGCACAGATACGCAGTATTTT
CDR3 protein: CSARAQTSTDTQYF

J gene: TRBJ1-1
clone size: few
D gene: -
V gene: TRBV20-1
CDR3 DNA: TGCAGTGCTAGCGAGAACAGGCCGAACACTGAAGCTTTCTTT
CDR3 protein: CSASENRPNTEAFF

J gene: TRBJ2-1
clone size: -
D gene: -
V gene: TRBV6-6
CDR3 DNA: TGTGCCAGCAGTTACTCCAGCAGGGCTCAATCAGTTGGGCAGTTCTTC
CDR3 protein: CASSYSSRAQSVGQFF

J gene: TRBJ2-5
clone size: -
D gene: TRBD2
V gene: TRBV7-9
CDR3 DNA: TGTGCCAGCAGCTCGGGGGGGATAGTCCAAGAGACCCAGTACTTC
CDR3 protein: CASSSGGIVQETQYF

J gene: TRBJ2-5
clone size: -
D gene: TRBD1
V gene: TRBV11-2
CDR3 DNA: TGTGCCAGCAGCTTACCACTGCGGGGACAGGCTGTAGAAGAGACCCAGTACTTC
CDR3 protein: CASSLPLRGQAVEETQYF

J gene: TRBJ2-3
clone size: -
D gene: TRBD1
V gene: TRBV2
CDR3 DNA: TGTGCCAGCAGTGCGCCCCCGGGACAGGGTCCCTCAGATACGCAGTATTTT
CDR3 protein: CASSAPPGQGPSDTQYF

J gene: TRBJ1-1
clone size: -
D gene: -
V gene: TRBV7-9
CDR3 DNA: TGTGCCAGCAGCTTAGCGGGGGCAGGGGTGAACACTGAAGCTTTCTTT
CDR3 protein: CASSLAGAGVNTEAFF

J gene: TRBJ1-5
clone size: -
D gene: TRBD1
V gene: TRBV7-9
CDR3 DNA: TGTGCCAGCAGCTTAGTTGGGACAGGGATTAGCAATCAGCCCCAGCATTTT
CDR3 protein: CASSLVGTGISNQPQHF

J gene: TRBJ2-7
clone size: -
D gene: TRBD2
V gene: TRBV7-9
CDR3 DNA: TGTGCCAGCAGCGAGCCATGGACTAGCGGGAGATGGGAGCGGTACTTC
CDR3 protein: CASSEPWTSGRWERYF

J gene: TRBJ2-1
clone size: -
D gene: -
V gene: TRBV6-1
CDR3 DNA: TGTGCCAGCTCCGGGACACACCAAAATGAGCAGTTCTTC
CDR3 protein: CASSGTHQNEQFF